This T cell receptor (beta chain) was captured by sequencing in a study of blood T cell repertoires in COVID-19. Whole-study context: Samples taken during acute and convalescent COVID-19 were collected in the United States, Italy and Spain. PBMCs, B-cell-depleted T cells, or T cells were the source of the cDNA or gDNA that made up the material.

This table comes from immunoSEQ multiplex PCR, and its TCRdb copy is limited to in-frame clones, with some not included. The sample records hundreds of thousands of clones, more than 70% being singletons. This CDR3 region has 14 residues. Germline values: CDR1 DFQATT, CDR2 SNEGSKA (reference sequence). Trimming pared 3 bases from V and 11 bases from J, leaving 17 bases between. Sequenced sample: peripheral blood. This chain joins TRBV20-1 and TRBJ1-6; D may be TRBD1 (6 bases). The TCR sequence derives from a woman aged 25 to 39 with COVID-19, enrolled during active disease. The CDR3 DNA is TGCAGTGCTAGTTGGGTCAGGGGCTTTACACCCCTCCACTTT. It translates to CSASWVRGFTPLHF.